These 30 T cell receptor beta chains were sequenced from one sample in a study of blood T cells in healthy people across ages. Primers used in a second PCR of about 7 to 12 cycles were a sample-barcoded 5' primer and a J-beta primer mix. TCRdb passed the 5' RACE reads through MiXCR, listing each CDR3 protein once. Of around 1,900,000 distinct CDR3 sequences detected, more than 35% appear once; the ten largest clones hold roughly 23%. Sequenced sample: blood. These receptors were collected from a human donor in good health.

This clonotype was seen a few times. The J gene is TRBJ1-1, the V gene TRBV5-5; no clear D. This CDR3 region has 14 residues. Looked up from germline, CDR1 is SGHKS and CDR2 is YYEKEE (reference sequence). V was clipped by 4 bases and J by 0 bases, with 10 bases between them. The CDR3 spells CASSRRPLNTEAFF. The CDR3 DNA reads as TGTGCCAGCAGCCGGAGACCCTTGAACACTGAAGCTTTCTTT.

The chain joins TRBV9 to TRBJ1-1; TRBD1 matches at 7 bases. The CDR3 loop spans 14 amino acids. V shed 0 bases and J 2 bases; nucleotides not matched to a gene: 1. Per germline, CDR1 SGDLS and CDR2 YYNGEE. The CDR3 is CASSVEGANTEAFF. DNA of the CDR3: TGTGCCAGCAGCGTAGAGGGGGCCAACACTGAAGCTTTCTTT.

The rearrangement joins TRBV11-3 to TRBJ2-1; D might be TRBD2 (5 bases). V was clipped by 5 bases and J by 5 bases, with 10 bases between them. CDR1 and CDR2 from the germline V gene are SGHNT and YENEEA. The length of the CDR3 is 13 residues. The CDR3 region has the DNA TGTGCCAGCAGCGCGGACTTTAACAATGAGCAGTTCTTC. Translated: CASSADFNNEQFF.

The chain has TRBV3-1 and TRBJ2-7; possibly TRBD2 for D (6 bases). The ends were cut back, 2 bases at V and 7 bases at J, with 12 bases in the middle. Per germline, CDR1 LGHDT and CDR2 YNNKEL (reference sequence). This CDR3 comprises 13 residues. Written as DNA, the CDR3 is TGTGCCAGCAGCCAACAGCGGGCGAGTGAGCAGTACTTC. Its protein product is CASSQQRASEQYF.

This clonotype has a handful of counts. This chain's CDR3 is CASSRQINEKLFF. The CDR3 DNA is TGTGCCAGCAGTAGACAGATTAATGAAAAACTGTTTTTT. The chain uses TRBV12-3 or TRBV12-4 and TRBJ1-4; D perhaps matches TRBD1 (5 bases). Trimming cost V 5 bases and J 4 bases, with 8 bases left between them. CDR3 size: 13 residues.

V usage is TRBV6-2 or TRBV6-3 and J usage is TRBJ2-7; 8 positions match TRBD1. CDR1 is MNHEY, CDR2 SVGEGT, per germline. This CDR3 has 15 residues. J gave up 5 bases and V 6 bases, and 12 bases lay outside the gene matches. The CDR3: CASSPDRVINHEQYF. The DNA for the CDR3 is TGTGCCAGCAGCCCGGACAGGGTCATAAATCACGAGCAGTACTTC.

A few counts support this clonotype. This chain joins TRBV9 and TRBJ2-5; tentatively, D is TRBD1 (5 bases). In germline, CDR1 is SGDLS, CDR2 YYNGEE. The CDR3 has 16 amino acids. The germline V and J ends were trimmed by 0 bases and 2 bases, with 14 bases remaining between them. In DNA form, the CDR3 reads TGTGCCAGCAGCGTAGCTACACAGGCTGGACAAGAGACCCAGTACTTC. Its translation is CASSVATQAGQETQYF. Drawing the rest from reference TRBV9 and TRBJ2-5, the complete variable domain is DSGVTQTPKHLITATGQRVTLRCSPRSGDLSVYWYQQSLDQGLQFLIQYYNGEERAKGNILERFSAQQFPDLHSELNLSSLELGDSALYFCASSVATQAGQETQYFGPGTRLLVL.

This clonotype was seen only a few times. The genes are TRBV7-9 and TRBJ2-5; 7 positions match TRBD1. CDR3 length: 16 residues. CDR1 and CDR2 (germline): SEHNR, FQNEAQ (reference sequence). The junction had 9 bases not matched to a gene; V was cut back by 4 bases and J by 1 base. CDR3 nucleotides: TGTGCCAGCAGCTCCAACCGGGACAGCCGCCAAGAGACCCAGTACTTC. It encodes CASSSNRDSRQETQYF.

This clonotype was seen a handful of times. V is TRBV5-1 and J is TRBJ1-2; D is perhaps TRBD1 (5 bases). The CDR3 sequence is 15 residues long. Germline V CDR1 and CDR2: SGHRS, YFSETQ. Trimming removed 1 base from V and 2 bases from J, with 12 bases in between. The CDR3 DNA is TGCGCCAGCAGCTTGTCTGGGGGGATAAACTATGGCTACACCTTC. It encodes CASSLSGGINYGYTF.

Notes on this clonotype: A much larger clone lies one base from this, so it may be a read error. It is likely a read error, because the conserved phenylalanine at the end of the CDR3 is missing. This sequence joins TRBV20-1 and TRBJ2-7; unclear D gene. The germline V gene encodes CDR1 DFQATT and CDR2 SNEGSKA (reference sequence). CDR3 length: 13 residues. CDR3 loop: CSFWAPDSYEQYC. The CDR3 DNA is TGCAGCTTCTGGGCTCCCGACTCCTACGAGCAGTACTGC.

In DNA form, the CDR3 reads TGTGCCAGCAGTAGCACACAGGGAAGCACTGAAGCTTTCTTT. This sequence encodes CASSSTQGSTEAFF. The gene calls are TRBV6-5 and TRBJ1-1; perhaps TRBD1 as D (6 bases). This CDR3 is 14 amino acids long. Germline lookup yields CDR1 MNHEY and CDR2 SVGAGI. V lost 5 bases and J lost 4, with 14 bases in between.

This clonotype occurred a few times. The chain's CDR3 is CAVTARGFQETQYF. The CDR3, as DNA: TGTGCCGTCACAGCAAGGGGCTTCCAAGAGACCCAGTACTTC. V usage is TRBV6-2 or TRBV6-3 and J usage is TRBJ2-5; D is possibly TRBD1 (5 bases). V lost 11 bases, J lost 1 base, and 17 bases lay in between. The CDR3 length is 14 residues. The germline V gene encodes CDR1 MNHEY and CDR2 SVGEGT.

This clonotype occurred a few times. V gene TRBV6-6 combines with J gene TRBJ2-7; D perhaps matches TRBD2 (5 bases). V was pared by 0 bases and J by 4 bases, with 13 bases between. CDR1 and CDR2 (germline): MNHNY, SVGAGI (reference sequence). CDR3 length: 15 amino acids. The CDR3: CASSYSLPGLYEQYF. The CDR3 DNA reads TGTGCCAGCAGTTACTCTCTACCGGGGTTATACGAGCAGTACTTC.

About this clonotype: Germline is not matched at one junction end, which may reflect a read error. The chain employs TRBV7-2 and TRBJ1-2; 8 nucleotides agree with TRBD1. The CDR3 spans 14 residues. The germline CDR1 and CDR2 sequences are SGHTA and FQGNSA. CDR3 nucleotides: TGTGCCAACAGCTTAGGGACAGGAGACTATGGCTACACCTTC. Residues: CANSLGTGDYGYTF.

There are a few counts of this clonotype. The CDR3 region has the DNA TGTGCCAGCAGTGAACAAATGAGTAGCAATCAGCCCCAGCATTTT. Translating gives CASSEQMSSNQPQHF. The rearrangement joins TRBV6-1 to TRBJ1-5; D gene unclear. The germline V gene encodes CDR1 MNHNS and CDR2 SASEGT. The CDR3 is 15 amino acids. V was trimmed by 2 bases and J by 0 bases, leaving 8 bases between them.

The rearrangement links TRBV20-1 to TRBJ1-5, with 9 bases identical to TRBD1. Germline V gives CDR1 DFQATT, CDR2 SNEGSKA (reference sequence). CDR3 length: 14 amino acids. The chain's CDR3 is CGGTGGLSNQPQHF. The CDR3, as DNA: TGCGGAGGAACAGGGGGCTTAAGCAATCAGCCCCAGCATTTT.

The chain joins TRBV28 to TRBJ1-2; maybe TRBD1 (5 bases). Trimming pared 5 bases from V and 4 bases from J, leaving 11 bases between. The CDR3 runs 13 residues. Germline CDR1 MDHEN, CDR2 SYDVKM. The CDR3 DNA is TGTGCCAGCAGTCTACAGGCTGTCTATGGCTACACCTTC. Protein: CASSLQAVYGYTF.

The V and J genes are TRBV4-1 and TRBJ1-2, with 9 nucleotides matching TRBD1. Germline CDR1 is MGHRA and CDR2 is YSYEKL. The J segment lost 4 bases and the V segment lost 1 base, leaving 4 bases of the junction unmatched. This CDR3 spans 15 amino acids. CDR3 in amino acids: CASSQGTGALYGYTF. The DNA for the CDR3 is TGCGCCAGCAGCCAAGGGACAGGGGCCCTCTATGGCTACACCTTC.

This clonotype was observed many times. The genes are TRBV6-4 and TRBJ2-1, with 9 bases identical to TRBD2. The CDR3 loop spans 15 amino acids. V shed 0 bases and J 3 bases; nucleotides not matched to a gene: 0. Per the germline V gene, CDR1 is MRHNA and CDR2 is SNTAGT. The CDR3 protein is CASSDSRGGYNEQFF. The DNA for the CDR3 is TGTGCCAGCAGTGACTCGCGGGGGGGCTACAATGAGCAGTTCTTC.

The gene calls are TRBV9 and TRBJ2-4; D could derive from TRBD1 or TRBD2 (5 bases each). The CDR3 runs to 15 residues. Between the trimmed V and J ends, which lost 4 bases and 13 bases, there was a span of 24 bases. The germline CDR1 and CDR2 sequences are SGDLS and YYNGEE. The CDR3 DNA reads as TGTGCCAGCAGCCCAAACGGGGCCTTGGACCCTATCCAGTACTTC. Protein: CASSPNGALDPIQYF.

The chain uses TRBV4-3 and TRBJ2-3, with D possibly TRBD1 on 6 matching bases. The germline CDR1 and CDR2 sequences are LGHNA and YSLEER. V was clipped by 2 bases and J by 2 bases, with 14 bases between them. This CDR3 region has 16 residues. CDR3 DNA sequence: TGCGCCAGCAGCCAAACCCAGGGGCGACCCACAGATACGCAGTATTTT. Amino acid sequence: CASSQTQGRPTDTQYF.

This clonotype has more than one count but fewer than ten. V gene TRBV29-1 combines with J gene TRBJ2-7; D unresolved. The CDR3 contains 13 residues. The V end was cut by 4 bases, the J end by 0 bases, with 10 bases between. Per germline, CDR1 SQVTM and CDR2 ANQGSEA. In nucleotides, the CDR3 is TGCAGCGTTGGGTGGCAGAGCTCCTACGAGCAGTACTTC. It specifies CSVGWQSSYEQYF.

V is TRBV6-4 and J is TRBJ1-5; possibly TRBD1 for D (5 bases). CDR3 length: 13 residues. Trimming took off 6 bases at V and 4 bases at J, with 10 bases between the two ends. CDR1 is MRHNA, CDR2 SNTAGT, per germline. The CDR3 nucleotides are TGTGCCAGCAGGGGGGAGGTTAATCAGCCCCAGCATTTT. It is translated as CASRGEVNQPQHF.

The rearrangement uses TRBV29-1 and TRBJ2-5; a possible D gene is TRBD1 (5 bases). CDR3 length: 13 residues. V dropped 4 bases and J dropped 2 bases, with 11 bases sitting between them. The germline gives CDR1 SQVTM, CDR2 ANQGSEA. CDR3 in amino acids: CSVGQILQETQYF. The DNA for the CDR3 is TGCAGCGTTGGACAGATATTACAAGAGACCCAGTACTTC.

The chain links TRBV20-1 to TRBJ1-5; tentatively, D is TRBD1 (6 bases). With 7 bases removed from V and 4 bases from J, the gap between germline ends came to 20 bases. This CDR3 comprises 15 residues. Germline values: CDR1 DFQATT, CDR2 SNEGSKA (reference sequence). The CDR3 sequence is CSVQEGGLGNQPQHF. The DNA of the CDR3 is TGCAGTGTTCAAGAGGGGGGGCTCGGTAATCAGCCCCAGCATTTT.

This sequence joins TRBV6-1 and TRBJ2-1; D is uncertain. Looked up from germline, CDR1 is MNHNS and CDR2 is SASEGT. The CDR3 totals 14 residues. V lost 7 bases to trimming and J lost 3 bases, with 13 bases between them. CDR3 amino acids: CASTWVPLYNEQFF. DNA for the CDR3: TGTGCCAGCACCTGGGTCCCCCTCTACAATGAGCAGTTCTTC.

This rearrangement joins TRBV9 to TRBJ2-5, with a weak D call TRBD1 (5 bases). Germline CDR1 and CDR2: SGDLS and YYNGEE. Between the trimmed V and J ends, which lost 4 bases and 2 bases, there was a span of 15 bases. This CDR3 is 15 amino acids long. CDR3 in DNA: TGTGCCAGCAGCCCTCAGACAGTACCTCAAGAGACCCAGTACTTC. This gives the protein CASSPQTVPQETQYF.

Here the CDR3 reads CASGESQANEQFF. CDR3 bases: TGTGCTAGTGGAGAGAGCCAAGCTAATGAGCAGTTCTTC. The rearrangement joins TRBV12-5 to TRBJ2-1; D unclear. The CDR3 is made up of 13 amino acids. Per the germline V gene, CDR1 is LGHNT and CDR2 is FRNRAP. V was shortened by 6 bases and J by 7 bases, with 13 bases between the two germline ends. The complete variable domain, with remaining parts taken from reference TRBV12-5 and TRBJ2-1, reads DARVTQTPRHKVTEMGQEVTMRCQPILGHNTVFWYRQTMMQGLELLAYFRNRAPLDDSGMPKDRFSAEMPDATLATLKIQPSEPRDSAVYFCASGESQANEQFFGPGTRLTVL.

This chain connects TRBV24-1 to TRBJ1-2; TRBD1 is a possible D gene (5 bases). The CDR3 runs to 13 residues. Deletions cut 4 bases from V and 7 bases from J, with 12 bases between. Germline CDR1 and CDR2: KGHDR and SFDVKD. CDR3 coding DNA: TGTGCCACCAGTGACCCAGGGCATTCTGGCTACACCTTC. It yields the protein CATSDPGHSGYTF.

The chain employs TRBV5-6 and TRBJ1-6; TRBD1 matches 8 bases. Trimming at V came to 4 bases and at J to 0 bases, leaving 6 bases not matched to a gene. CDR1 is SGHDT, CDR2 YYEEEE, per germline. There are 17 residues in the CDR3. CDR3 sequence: CASSRMTGASYNSPLHF. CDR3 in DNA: TGTGCCAGCAGCCGAATGACAGGGGCCTCCTATAATTCACCCCTCCACTTT.